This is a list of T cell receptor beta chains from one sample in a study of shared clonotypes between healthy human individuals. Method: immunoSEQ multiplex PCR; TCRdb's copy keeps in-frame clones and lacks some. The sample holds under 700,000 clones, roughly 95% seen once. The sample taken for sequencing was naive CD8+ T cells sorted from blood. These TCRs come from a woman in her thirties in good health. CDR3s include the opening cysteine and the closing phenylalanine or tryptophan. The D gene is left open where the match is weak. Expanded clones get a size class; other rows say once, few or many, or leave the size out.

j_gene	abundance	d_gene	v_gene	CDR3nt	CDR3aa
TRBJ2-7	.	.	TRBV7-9	TGTGCCAGCAGCCCTAACAGCTACGAGCAGTACTTC	CASSPNSYEQYF
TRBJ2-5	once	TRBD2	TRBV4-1	TGCGCCAGCAGCCCTTACCGGGGGGGCGCAGGAGAGACCCAGTACTTC	CASSPYRGGAGETQYF
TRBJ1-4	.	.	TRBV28	TGTGCCAGCAGTTCAAGGACAGCAACTAATGAAAAACTGTTTTTT	CASSSRTATNEKLFF
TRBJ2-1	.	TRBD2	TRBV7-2	TGTGCCAGCAGCCTACTTGGACTAGGCTACTCCTACAATGAGCAGTTCTTC	CASSLLGLGYSYNEQFF
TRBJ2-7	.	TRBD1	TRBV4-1	TGCGCCAGCAGCTTCCGCGAGGACAGGGGTAACTACGAGCAGTACTTC	CASSFREDRGNYEQYF
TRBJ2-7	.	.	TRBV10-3	TGTGCCAGCGGGGACGGACCGGGACCCTACGAGCAGTACTTC	CASGDGPGPYEQYF
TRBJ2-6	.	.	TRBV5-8	TGTGCCAGCACGCCTTTTGGCTTTGGGGCCAACGTCCTGACTTTC	CASTPFGFGANVLTF
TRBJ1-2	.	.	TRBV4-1	TGCGCCAGCAGCCAAGGGATACAGACTGGATATGGCTACACCTTC	CASSQGIQTGYGYTF
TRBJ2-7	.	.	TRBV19	TGTGCCAGTAGCGGACGGAGCCCCGGCGAGCAGTACTTC	CASSGRSPGEQYF
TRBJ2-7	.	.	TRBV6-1	TGTGCCAGCGCCGGGAGAGATGGGATGTACGAGCAGTACTTC	CASAGRDGMYEQYF
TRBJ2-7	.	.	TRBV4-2	TGTGCCAGCAGTGACAACCGGGACAACTCCTACGAGCAGTACTTC	CASSDNRDNSYEQYF
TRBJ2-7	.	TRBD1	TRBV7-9	TGTGCCAGCAGCCCTCGGACAGGGAATCCCTACGAGCAGTACTTC	CASSPRTGNPYEQYF
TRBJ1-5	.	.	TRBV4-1	TGCGCCAGCAGCCAAGTACTATGGCAGCCCCAGCATTTT	CASSQVLWQPQHF
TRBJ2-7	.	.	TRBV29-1	TGCAGCGTCCCCCGGGAAATTGGAAGCGAGCAGTACTTC	CSVPREIGSEQYF
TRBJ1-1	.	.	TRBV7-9	TGTGCCAGCACCCTGGTGGGTGAAGCTTTCTTT	CASTLVGEAFF
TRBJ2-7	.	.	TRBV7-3	TGTGCCAGCAGCTTAGAAGGAGGGTTGAACGAGCAGTACTTC	CASSLEGGLNEQYF
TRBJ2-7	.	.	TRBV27	TGTGCCAGCAGTTCAGGTCTGGGCGGGGCCTCCTACGAGCAGTACTTC	CASSSGLGGASYEQYF
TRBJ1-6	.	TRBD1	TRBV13	TGTGCCAGCAGCGACAGGGTCCAGGGAGGTGGGTCACCCCTCCACTTT	CASSDRVQGGGSPLHF
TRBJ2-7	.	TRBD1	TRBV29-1	TGCAGCGTTGAGGAGGACAGGAACTACGAGCAGTACTTC	CSVEEDRNYEQYF
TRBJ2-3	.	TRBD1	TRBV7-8	TGTGCCAGCAGCTCACCTAAGGACAGGGGGAGCACAGATACGCAGTATTTT	CASSSPKDRGSTDTQYF
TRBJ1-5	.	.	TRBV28	TGTGCCAGCAGTTTCTGGGAAGATAGCAATCAGCCCCAGCATTTT	CASSFWEDSNQPQHF
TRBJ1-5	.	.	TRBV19	TGTGCCAGTAGTATAGATCCCCCAGGGTGGGAGCCCCAGCATTTT	CASSIDPPGWEPQHF
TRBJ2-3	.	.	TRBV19	TGTGCCAGTAGTCCCTCCTCCCGCACAGATACGCAGTATTTT	CASSPSSRTDTQYF
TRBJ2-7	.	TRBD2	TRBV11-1	TGTGCCAGCAGTTCACTAGCGTCGTACGAGCAGTACTTC	CASSSLASYEQYF
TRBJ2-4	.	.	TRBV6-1	TGTGCCAGTCGCGACGGCGTCAAAAACATTCAGTACTTC	CASRDGVKNIQYF
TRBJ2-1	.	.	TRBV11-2	TGTGCCAGCAGCTTACTTCACACTAGGGATGAGCAGTTCTTC	CASSLLHTRDEQFF
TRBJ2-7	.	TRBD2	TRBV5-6	TGTGCCAGCAGCCGGCTCGGACTAGCGGACTACGAGCAGTACTTC	CASSRLGLADYEQYF
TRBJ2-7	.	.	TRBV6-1	TGTGCCAGCAGTGGACCTCCCAGCTCCTACGAGCAGTACTTC	CASSGPPSSYEQYF
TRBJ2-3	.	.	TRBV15	TGTGCCACCAGCAGAGTCAGGGGTCATGATACGCAGTATTTT	CATSRVRGHDTQYF
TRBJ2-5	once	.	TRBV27	TGTGCCAGCAGTTTAGCGGGTCCGGGAGAGACCCAGTACTTC	CASSLAGPGETQYF
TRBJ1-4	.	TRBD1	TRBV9	TGTGCCAGCAGCGTGGACAGGGGAGGGTGGGAAAAACTGTTTTTT	CASSVDRGGWEKLFF
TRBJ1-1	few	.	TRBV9	TGTGCCAGCAGCCCGGGGACGGGGAACACTGAAGCTTTCTTT	CASSPGTGNTEAFF
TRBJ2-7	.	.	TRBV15	TGTGCCACCAGCAGAGAACTAGTCTACGAGCAGTACTTC	CATSRELVYEQYF
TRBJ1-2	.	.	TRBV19	TGTGCCAGTAGTATAGAGGACGGCGCCGCTCGAGGCTACACCTTC	CASSIEDGAARGYTF
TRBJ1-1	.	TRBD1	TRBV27	TGTGCCAGCAGTTTACTGACAGGGGTCACTGAAGCTTTCTTT	CASSLLTGVTEAFF
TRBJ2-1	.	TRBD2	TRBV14	TGTGCCAGCAGCCACCCCCGGGACTACTCCTACAATGAGCAGTTCTTC	CASSHPRDYSYNEQFF
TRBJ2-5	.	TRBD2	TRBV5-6	TGTGCCAGCAGCGGACTAGGGGATGAGGTTCCGGAGACCCAGTACTTC	CASSGLGDEVPETQYF